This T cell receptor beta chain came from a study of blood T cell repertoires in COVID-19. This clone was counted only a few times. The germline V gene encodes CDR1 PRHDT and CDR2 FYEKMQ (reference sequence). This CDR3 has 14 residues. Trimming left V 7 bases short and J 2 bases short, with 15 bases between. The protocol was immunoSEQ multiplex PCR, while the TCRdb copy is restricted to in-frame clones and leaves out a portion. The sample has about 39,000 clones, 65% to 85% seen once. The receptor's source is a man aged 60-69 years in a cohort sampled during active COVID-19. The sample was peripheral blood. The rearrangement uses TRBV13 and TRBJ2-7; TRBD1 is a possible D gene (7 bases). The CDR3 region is CASTQGGFAYEQYF. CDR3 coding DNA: TGTGCCAGCACCCAGGGGGGTTTCGCCTACGAGCAGTACTTC.